The clone carrying this T cell receptor (beta chain) was observed a handful of times. Its cognate antigen is unknown. This entry comes from a study of response to subunit inactivated influenza vaccine. Overall study findings and caveats: Seasonal influenza vaccination, on each occasion, was suggested by the authors to recruit few new T cells.

The CDR3 loop spans 12 amino acids. V shed 5 bases and J shed 7 bases, with 11 bases lying between them. Germline V gives CDR1 MNHEY, CDR2 SVGAGI. In TCRdb, the RT-PCR reads were re-called with MiXCR into one record per CDR3 protein. The sample yields under 500,000 distinct CDR3 sequences, approximately 11% seen once. The specimen comprised PBMCs from blood, sampled roughly 45 days after vaccination. V gene TRBV6-5 combines with J gene TRBJ1-2; D is ambiguous. This receptor was taken from a man aged 50 to 60 who received an inactivated influenza vaccine. CDR3 nucleotides: TGTGCCAGCAGTCATCTTGAGGGTGGCTACACCTTC. Translated, it gives CASSHLEGGYTF.